This T cell receptor (beta chain) came from a study of blood T cell repertoires in COVID-19. About the study: Acute and convalescent COVID-19 specimens originated in the United States, Italy and Spain. PBMCs, B-cell-depleted T cells, or T cells provided the cDNA or gDNA that made up the material.

The CDR3 covers 12 residues. Original data processing: Amplification of reference gene primers provided the estimated nucleated cell counts. TCRdb keeps only in-frame clones here, not all; method: immunoSEQ multiplex PCR. That table furnishes V, J and clone size, whereas the DNA furnished D and trimming. The table shows 130,000 to 150,000 clones, with just under 85% occurring only once. The sequence came from a woman between 40 and 55 years old with active or convalescent COVID-19. V gene TRBV21-1 combines with J gene TRBJ1-2; the DNA was not compared with TRBD1, the D call given in the table. TRBV21-1 is tagged as a pseudogene. Material: peripheral blood. DNA for the CDR3: TGTGCCAGCAGCAAAGGTCAGTCTCGCTACACCTTC. Translation: CASSKGQSRYTF.